The clone carrying this T cell receptor beta chain was observed a single time. The antigen remains unidentified. The sample originates from a study of cytomegalovirus exposure and HLA in healthy donors. Amplification used 60 Vbeta primers and 13 Jbeta primers. Repertoires were generated with immunoSEQ multiplex PCR, while TCRdb's copy carries only in-frame clones and drops some. The data contain about 70,000 clones, around 74% of them seen just once; the ten biggest clones take up about an eighth. Overall study findings and caveats: According to an earlier analysis, most TCR beta V segments yielded productive rearrangements about 90% or about 30% of the time. TCR beta sequences numbering some 17,000 were associated with HLA alleles at 0.05 false discovery rate in a later analysis. Reported performance of the classifier showed diagnosis of cytomegalovirus status with high specificity and sensitivity.

The receptor was derived from a human donor in good health. The sequencing sample was made of PBMCs.

CDR3 DNA: TGTGCCAGCAGCTCGGCAACTAGCGGGAAGCCCTACGAGCAGTACTTC. Translation gives CASSSATSGKPYEQYF. This rearrangement joins TRBV7-8 to TRBJ2-7; 10 positions match TRBD2. In germline, CDR1 is SGHVS, CDR2 FQNEAQ. V gave up 4 bases and J gave up 2 bases; unmatched junction bases: 8. The CDR3 has 16 residues.